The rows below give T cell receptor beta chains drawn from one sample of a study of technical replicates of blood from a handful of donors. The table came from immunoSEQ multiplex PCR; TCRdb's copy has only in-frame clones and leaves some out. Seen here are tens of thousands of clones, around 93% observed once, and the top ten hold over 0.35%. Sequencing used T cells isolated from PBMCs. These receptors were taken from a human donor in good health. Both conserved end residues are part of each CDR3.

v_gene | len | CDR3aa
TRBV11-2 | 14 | CASSYGTSGYEQYF
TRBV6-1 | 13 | CASMGGLVETQYF
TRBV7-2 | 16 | CASSPRRDGSGNTIYF
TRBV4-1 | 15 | CASRPVSLDYNEQFF
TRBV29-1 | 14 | CSALWGGSGNTIYF
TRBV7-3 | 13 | CASSPPAGVEQFF
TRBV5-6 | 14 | CASRLTGYNEKLFF
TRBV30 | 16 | CAWSVTSGPMGGELFF
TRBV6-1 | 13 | CASRETGTDTQYF
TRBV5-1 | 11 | CASSSQETQYF
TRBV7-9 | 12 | CASRTGNEKLFF
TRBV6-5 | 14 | CASRYMGQGDEQYF
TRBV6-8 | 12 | CASRQTYSRQYF
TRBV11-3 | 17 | CASSPRTSGRLADTQYF
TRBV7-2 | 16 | CASSLGSGGSSYEQYF
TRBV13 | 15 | CASSWTGTGINTIYF
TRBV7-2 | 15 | CASSPQGAIISEAFF
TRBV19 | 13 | CASSLVARNEQFF
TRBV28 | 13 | CASSRTGDQPQHF
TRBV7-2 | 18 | CASSPDPFSSFSTGELFF
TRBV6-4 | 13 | CASSPTATGELFF
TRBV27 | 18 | CASSLSPRDRSSYNEQFF
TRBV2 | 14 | CASIRAGPVNEQFF